Following are 5 T cell receptor beta chains from one sample sequenced in a study of blood T cell repertoires in COVID-19. The method was immunoSEQ multiplex PCR; TCRdb's version includes in-frame clones alone and lacks a portion of them. The sample lists roughly 330,000 clones, 70% to 90% occurring once. The specimen was peripheral blood. These receptors were obtained from a woman between 50 and 59 years old with active or convalescent COVID-19.

The rearrangement uses TRBV19 and TRBJ1-4, with 7 bases that match TRBD1. V lost 4 bases, J lost 6 bases, and 8 bases stayed unmatched. Germline V gives CDR1 LNHDA, CDR2 SQIVND (reference sequence). This CDR3 region has 15 residues. The CDR3 sequence is CASSKEGAVDEKLFF. As DNA, the CDR3 is TGTGCCAGTAGTAAGGAGGGGGCGGTTGATGAAAAACTGTTTTTT.

The chain has TRBV13 and TRBJ1-1; 7 nucleotides match TRBD1. The CDR3 runs to 13 residues. J gave up 8 bases and V 1 base, and 4 bases lay outside the gene matches. CDR1 and CDR2 (germline): PRHDT, FYEKMQ (reference sequence). Here the CDR3 reads CASSLAQGGEAFF. The CDR3 bases are TGTGCCAGCAGCTTAGCCCAAGGGGGCGAAGCTTTCTTT.

This sequence joins TRBV18 and TRBJ1-1; 9 bases map to TRBD1. J was trimmed by 4 bases and V by 2 bases; bases with no gene match: 14. The CDR3 runs 18 residues. The germline CDR1 and CDR2 sequences are KGHSH and LQKENI. The CDR3 region has the DNA TGTGCCAGCTCACCATTAGCTAGAGGGACAGGGTCTGTCACTGAAGCTTTCTTT. It is translated as CASSPLARGTGSVTEAFF.

V gene TRBV5-1 combines with J gene TRBJ2-3; a possible D gene is TRBD2 (6 bases). The ends were cut back, 4 bases at V and 0 bases at J, with 21 bases in the middle. CDR3 length equals 18 residues. Germline loops: CDR1 SGHRS, CDR2 YFSETQ. CDR3 amino acids: CASSSFAGSPISTDTQYF. CDR3 DNA: TGCGCCAGCAGCAGCTTTGCGGGGTCCCCCATTAGCACAGATACGCAGTATTTT.

V gene TRBV5-4 combines with J gene TRBJ2-1, with 10 bases lining up with TRBD2. CDR1 is SGHNT and CDR2 is YYREEE in the germline V gene (reference sequence). V shed 10 bases and J 9 bases; nucleotides not matched to a gene: 13. The CDR3 loop spans 14 amino acids. CDR3 nucleotide sequence: TGTGCCTACGGCCCAGCGGGGGGGCCTGGTGAGCAGTTCTTC. Protein sequence: CAYGPAGGPGEQFF.